Following are 32 T cell receptor beta chains from one sample sequenced in a study of cytotoxic CD8 clonotypes in ibrutinib-treated CLL. Profiled with immunoSEQ multiplex PCR; TCRdb holds only in-frame clones, not every one. This table has 6,500 to 9,000 clones, around 70% appearing once. The starting material was PBMCs, obtained before ibrutinib treatment. These receptors all come from a human donor with chronic lymphocytic leukemia.

The J gene is TRBJ1-1, the V gene TRBV19, with 7 bases lining up with TRBD1. J was trimmed by 11 bases and V by 8 bases; bases with no gene match: 26. This CDR3 comprises 17 residues. Germline CDR1 LNHDA, CDR2 SQIVND (reference sequence). CDR3 loop: CASSPDREGAFWVRAFF. The CDR3 nucleotides are TGTGCCAGTTCTCCTGACAGGGAGGGTGCGTTTTGGGTGAGGGCTTTCTTT.

The chain carries TRBV29-1 and TRBJ2-5; D is ambiguous. Trimming shortened V by 7 bases and J by 1 base, and 16 bases separated the two germline ends. The CDR3 is 14 amino acids. From germline, CDR1 is SQVTM and CDR2 ANQGSEA. As DNA, the CDR3 is TGCAGCGCCAAAACCGGACGGATCCAAGAGACCCAGTACTTC. Translating it yields CSAKTGRIQETQYF.

This clone was seen a handful of times. The chain has TRBV20-1 and TRBJ2-3; no reliable D call. V lost 3 bases to trimming and J lost 1 base, with 2 bases between them. The CDR3 has 11 residues. The germline gives CDR1 DFQATT, CDR2 SNEGSKA (reference sequence). The DNA for the CDR3 is TGCAGTGCTAGTGGCACAGATACGCAGTATTTT. Translation: CSASGTDTQYF.

The chain couples TRBV7-2 to TRBJ2-1; TRBD1 might be the D (6 bases). Germline loops: CDR1 SGHTA, CDR2 FQGNSA. This CDR3 spans 14 amino acids. The V end was cut by 3 bases, the J end by 4 bases, with 10 bases between. The CDR3 sequence: CASSFWTDYNEQFF. The DNA of the CDR3 is TGTGCCAGCAGCTTTTGGACAGATTACAATGAGCAGTTCTTC.

The rearrangement uses TRBV9 and TRBJ2-1; 7 bases map to TRBD2. V was pared by 1 base and J by 1 base, with 5 bases of the junction left unmatched. The germline gives CDR1 SGDLS, CDR2 YYNGEE. The CDR3 spans 16 residues. The CDR3 protein is CASSVSGERSYNEQFF. The CDR3 DNA reads TGTGCCAGCAGCGTAAGCGGGGAGCGATCCTACAATGAGCAGTTCTTC. The whole variable domain, remainder taken from reference TRBV9 and TRBJ2-1, is DSGVTQTPKHLITATGQRVTLRCSPRSGDLSVYWYQQSLDQGLQFLIQYYNGEERAKGNILERFSAQQFPDLHSELNLSSLELGDSALYFCASSVSGERSYNEQFFGPGTRLTVL.

The gene calls are TRBV6-1 and TRBJ2-2; 12 bases line up with TRBD2. V shed 6 bases, J shed 5 bases, and the junction held 1 base outside the gene matches. The germline gives CDR1 MNHNS, CDR2 SASEGT. The CDR3 contains 14 residues. The CDR3 reads CASSGTSGTGELFF. DNA of the CDR3: TGTGCCAGCAGCGGGACTAGCGGGACCGGGGAGCTGTTTTTT.

The CDR3 DNA reads TGTGCCAGCAGCTGGCTAGCGGGAGCAGAGACCCAGTACTTC. Its protein is CASSWLAGAETQYF. The chain uses TRBV11-1 and TRBJ2-5, with TRBD2 matching over 10 bases. Unmatched junction bases numbered 3, after V lost 4 bases and J lost 4 bases. Per the germline V gene, CDR1 is SGHAT and CDR2 is FQDESV (reference sequence). This CDR3 region has 14 residues. The full variable domain, in which reference TRBV11-1 and TRBJ2-5 provide the parts outside the CDR3, is EAEVAQSPRYKITEKSQAVAFWCDPISGHATLYWYRQILGQGPELLVQFQDESVVDDSQLPKDRFSAERLKGVDSTLKIQPAELGDSAMYLCASSWLAGAETQYFGPGTRLLVL.

V and J are TRBV19 and TRBJ1-2; D perhaps matches TRBD1 (6 bases). Trimming took off 4 bases at V and 5 bases at J, with 14 bases between the two ends. The CDR3 extends over 14 amino acids. CDR1 LNHDA and CDR2 SQIVND come from the germline V gene (reference sequence). The CDR3 region has the DNA TGTGCCAGTAGTAGCCGGGACAACCTTTATGGCTACACCTTC. Encoded protein: CASSSRDNLYGYTF. Using reference TRBV19 and TRBJ1-2 for the parts outside the CDR3, the full variable domain is DGGITQSPKYLFRKEGQNVTLSCEQNLNHDAMYWYRQDPGQGLRLIYYSQIVNDFQKGDIAEGYSVSREKKESFPLTVTSAQKNPTAFYLCASSSRDNLYGYTFGSGTRLTVV.

The chain joins TRBV18 to TRBJ2-1; D is possibly TRBD2 (5 bases). The CDR3 has 13 amino acids. The germline gives CDR1 KGHSH, CDR2 LQKENI. V lost 6 bases and J 1 base, leaving 7 bases between the germline ends. CDR3 loop: CASSRDSYNEQFF. As DNA, the CDR3 is TGTGCCAGCTCCCGGGATTCCTACAATGAGCAGTTCTTC.

CDR3 DNA: TGTGCCATCAGTTCAGGGGTGGGAAACACCATATATTTT. Protein sequence: CAISSGVGNTIYF. The V call is TRBV10-3, the J call TRBJ1-3; tentative D call: TRBD1 (6 bases). CDR3 length equals 13 residues. CDR1 is ENHRY and CDR2 is SYGVKD in the germline V gene. Trimming cost V 5 bases and J 4 bases, with 9 bases left between them.

This CDR3 reads CAWSVSGNTIYF. CDR3 in DNA: TGTGCCTGGAGTGTTTCAGGAAACACCATATATTTT. This sequence joins TRBV30 and TRBJ1-3; D call uncertain. Trimming removed 0 bases at V and 4 bases at J, with 4 bases between. Germline V gene sequence: CDR1 GTSNPN, CDR2 SVGIG (reference sequence). This CDR3 contains 12 residues.

This clone came up a few times. The V and J genes are TRBV6-1 and TRBJ2-7; 7 nucleotides match TRBD2. The CDR3 length is 14 residues. The V gene end was trimmed by 6 bases and the J gene end by 0 bases; junction bases not matched to a gene: 5. Germline V CDR1 and CDR2: MNHNS, SASEGT. DNA of the CDR3: TGTGCCAGCAGCGGGCGGGGGACCTCCTACGAGCAGTACTTC. It codes for CASSGRGTSYEQYF.

In nucleotides, the CDR3 is TGTGCCAGCAGCAATCCCACGACAGGAAACTATGGCTACACCTTC. This codes for CASSNPTTGNYGYTF. The chain uses TRBV21-1 and TRBJ1-2; TRBD1 is the table's D call, not checked against the DNA. TRBV21-1 is assigned pseudogene status. The CDR3 has 15 amino acids.

V gene TRBV19 combines with J gene TRBJ2-5, with D possibly TRBD1 on 6 matching bases. This CDR3 contains 12 residues. The V end lost 8 bases, the J end lost 4 bases, and 11 bases lay between the germline ends. The germline V gene has CDR1 LNHDA and CDR2 SQIVND (reference sequence). The CDR3 loop is CASRQAGETQYF. The CDR3 nucleotides are TGTGCCAGTCGACAGGCGGGAGAGACCCAGTACTTC.

The rearrangement uses TRBV11-2 and TRBJ1-2; 11 nucleotides line up with TRBD1. Trimming cost V 6 bases and J 7 bases; bases outside gene matches: 13. CDR3 length: 16 amino acids. Germline CDR1 SGHAT, CDR2 FQNNGV. Here the CDR3 reads CASSSSPGQGESGYTF. CDR3 DNA sequence: TGTGCCAGCAGTTCCAGCCCGGGACAGGGGGAAAGTGGCTACACCTTC.

CDR3 DNA: TGTGCCAGCACCTACGGACAGGGGGCAGCTGAAGCTTTCTTT. Translating gives CASTYGQGAAEAFF. The J gene is TRBJ1-1, the V gene TRBV7-9, with 11 bases lining up with TRBD1. This CDR3 spans 14 amino acids. V was clipped by 7 bases and J by 6 bases; unmatched bases: 7. Germline CDR1 is SEHNR and CDR2 is FQNEAQ (reference sequence).

The chain is built from TRBV9 and TRBJ2-2; 12 bases map to TRBD2. The V and J ends lost 0 bases and 2 bases, in that order; junction bases with no gene match: 5. Germline-derived CDR1 and CDR2 are SGDLS and YYNGEE. The length of the CDR3 is 18 residues. As DNA, the CDR3 is TGTGCCAGCAGCGTAGCCCTAGCGGGAGGGCCCAACACCGGGGAGCTGTTTTTT. Translating it yields CASSVALAGGPNTGELFF.

J is TRBJ2-2 and V is TRBV7-2; 10 bases align to TRBD2. Germline V gene sequence: CDR1 SGHTA, CDR2 FQGNSA. Trimming took 4 bases from V and 1 from J; bases not matched to a gene: 0. The CDR3 spans 15 residues. CDR3 loop: CASSSSGGNTGELFF. The CDR3 DNA sequence: TGTGCCAGCAGCTCTAGCGGGGGGAACACCGGGGAGCTGTTTTTT.

The chain carries TRBV14 and TRBJ1-1; 7 nucleotides agree with TRBD1. CDR3 length equals 12 residues. Per the germline V gene, CDR1 is SGHDN and CDR2 is FVKESK. V lost 1 base and J lost 11; bases outside the gene matches: 4. The CDR3 coding sequence is TGTGCCAGCAGCCAAGTCAGGGGGTGGGCTTTCTTT. This gives the protein CASSQVRGWAFF.

V usage is TRBV5-4 and J usage is TRBJ2-7; 7 bases line up with TRBD1. Germline CDR1 reads SGHNT; CDR2 reads YYREEE (reference sequence). Trimming at V came to 4 bases and at J to 3 bases, leaving 4 bases not matched to a gene. The CDR3 spans 13 residues. In DNA form, the CDR3 reads TGTGCCAGCAGCACCGGACAGGTCTACGAGCAGTACTTC. Protein product: CASSTGQVYEQYF. The full variable domain, completed using reference TRBV5-4 and TRBJ2-7, is ETGVTQSPTHLIKTRGQQVTLRCSSQSGHNTVSWYQQALGQGPQFIFQYYREEENGRGNFPPRFSGLQFPNYSSELNVNALELDDSALYLCASSTGQVYEQYFGPGTRLTVT.

The chain recombines TRBV15 with TRBJ2-4; D is uncertain. Looked up from germline, CDR1 is LNHNV and CDR2 is YYDKDF (reference sequence). Trimming shortened V by 8 bases and J by 6 bases, and 11 bases separated the two germline ends. This CDR3 has 12 amino acids. CDR3 protein: CATSLDGNIQYF. CDR3 sequence (DNA): TGTGCCACCTCCCTTGACGGAAACATTCAGTACTTC. The whole variable domain, filled in from reference TRBV15 and TRBJ2-4, reads DAMVIQNPRYQVTQFGKPVTLSCSQTLNHNVMYWYQQKSSQAPKLLFHYYDKDFNNEADTPDNFQSRRPNTSFCFLDIRSPGLGDTAMYLCATSLDGNIQYFGAGTRLSVL.

This rearrangement joins TRBV30 to TRBJ1-1; maybe TRBD1 (5 bases). This CDR3 is built from 13 residues. Per the germline V gene, CDR1 is GTSNPN and CDR2 is SVGIG (reference sequence). The V gene lost 0 bases and the J gene lost 1 base, with 6 bases spanning the gap. The CDR3 loop reads CAWSVTANTEAFF. For the CDR3, the DNA is TGTGCCTGGAGTGTGACAGCGAACACTGAAGCTTTCTTT.

This CDR3 is CASSREPGRSYGYTF. CDR3 sequence (DNA): TGTGCCAGCAGCCGAGAACCGGGACGGTCCTATGGCTACACCTTC. This chain joins TRBV11-2 and TRBJ1-2, with a tentative D call TRBD1 (5 bases). Trimming shortened V by 5 bases and J by 4 bases, and 17 bases separated the two germline ends. CDR1 SGHAT and CDR2 FQNNGV come from the germline V gene. The CDR3 has 15 amino acids.

The chain is built from TRBV27 and TRBJ2-7; no clear D. Germline V gene data show CDR1 as MNHEY and CDR2 as SMNVEV (reference sequence). V lost 7 bases to trimming and J lost 4 bases, with 11 bases between them. The CDR3 consists of 12 residues. In nucleotides, the CDR3 is TGTGCCAGCAATACCCAGGCTTACGAGCAGTACTTC. It specifies CASNTQAYEQYF.

J is TRBJ1-1 and V is TRBV15; D is perhaps TRBD1 (6 bases). This CDR3 contains 15 residues. V was cut by 0 bases and J by 11 bases, with 19 bases left in between. The V gene's germline CDR1 is LNHNV and CDR2 YYDKDF (reference sequence). The CDR3 DNA reads TGTGCCACCAGCAGAGATTTTGGGACAAAGGATAATGCTTTCTTT. It specifies CATSRDFGTKDNAFF.

The chain uses TRBV5-1 and TRBJ2-3; D gene ambiguous. Germline V gene data show CDR1 as SGHRS and CDR2 as YFSETQ. The CDR3 has 12 amino acids. Trimming took off 0 bases at V and 4 bases at J, with 3 bases between the two ends. CDR3 sequence (DNA): TGCGCCAGCAGCTTGGTGGCAGATACGCAGTATTTT. As protein: CASSLVADTQYF.

J is TRBJ2-3 and V is TRBV18, with D hard to call. Germline values: CDR1 KGHSH, CDR2 LQKENI. The CDR3 has 21 amino acids. V was shortened by 3 bases and J by 0 bases, with 28 bases between the two germline ends. The CDR3 DNA reads TGTGCCAGCTCACCCCGCATCCATTGGACGGTAATCCATACAAGCACAGATACGCAGTATTTT. This codes for CASSPRIHWTVIHTSTDTQYF.

J is TRBJ1-1 and V is TRBV27, with D hard to call. The length of the CDR3 is 14 residues. V was clipped by 4 bases and J by 7 bases, with 16 bases between them. Germline lookup yields CDR1 MNHEY and CDR2 SMNVEV (reference sequence). CDR3: CASSSPGTLGEAFF. The CDR3 bases are TGTGCCAGCAGTTCCCCGGGAACCCTTGGTGAAGCTTTCTTT.

This chain connects TRBV7-9 to TRBJ2-3; tentatively, D is TRBD1 (5 bases). Trimming removed 0 bases at V and 5 bases at J, with 12 bases between. CDR3 size: 15 residues. Germline-derived CDR1 and CDR2 are SEHNR and FQNEAQ (reference sequence). The CDR3 loop is CASSLAVTDLDTQYF. In DNA, the CDR3 is TGTGCCAGCAGCTTAGCGGTGACAGACTTAGATACGCAGTATTTT.

This clone is large within its sample. The CDR3 protein is CASRRDSSWGSPLHF. The CDR3 coding sequence is TGTGCCAGCAGAAGGGACTCATCGTGGGGATCACCCCTCCACTTT. This chain connects TRBV2 to TRBJ1-6; tentative D call: TRBD1 (5 bases). With 6 bases removed from V and 10 bases from J, the gap between germline ends came to 19 bases. This CDR3 is 15 amino acids long. The germline V gene encodes CDR1 SNHLY and CDR2 FYNNEI.

This chain connects TRBV9 to TRBJ1-1; TRBD1 matches 8 bases. CDR1 and CDR2 (germline): SGDLS, YYNGEE. The CDR3 has 18 amino acids. V trimming: 0 bases; J trimming: 2 bases; junction bases outside the gene matches: 12. The CDR3 DNA reads TGTGCCAGCAGCGTAGATATAGGGGGACAGGCGGTTAACACTGAAGCTTTCTTT. It yields the protein CASSVDIGGQAVNTEAFF.

The rearrangement links TRBV7-9 to TRBJ1-4, with 8 bases aligning to TRBD1. V lost 2 bases to trimming and J lost 10 bases; unmatched junction nucleotides: 12. The CDR3 length is 16 residues. CDR1 is SEHNR and CDR2 is FQNEAQ in the germline V gene (reference sequence). The CDR3 loop is CASSLSGGTVGGKLFF. CDR3 nucleotide sequence: TGTGCCAGCAGCTTATCAGGGGGCACGGTTGGTGGAAAACTGTTTTTT. Supplemented by reference TRBV7-9 and TRBJ1-4, the full variable domain reads DTGVSQNPRHKITKRGQNVTFRCDPISEHNRLYWYRQTLGQGPEFLTYFQNEAQLEKSRLLSDRFSAERPKGSFSTLEIQRTEQGDSAMYLCASSLSGGTVGGKLFFGSGTQLSVL.